Ten or more counts support the clone carrying this T cell receptor (beta chain). What it recognizes is unknown. The ends were cut back, 3 bases at V and 4 bases at J, with 11 bases in the middle. The CDR3 totals 13 residues. The germline V gene encodes CDR1 DFQATT and CDR2 SNEGSKA (reference sequence). The data stem from a study of blood T cells in healthy people across ages. Whole-study results and caveats: Naive CD4+ cells and diversity were both higher in long-lived donors than in aged donors.

Donors were healthy Caucasian individuals from Russia aged about 6 to 95. Sample-barcoded 5' priming and a J-beta primer mix drove a second PCR of about 6 to 12 cycles. There were at least 3 million CDR3-containing paired-end reads obtained from each sample. TCRdb re-called the 5' RACE reads through MiXCR, storing one row per CDR3 protein. This sample yields 870,000 or so distinct CDR3 sequences, of which around 26% are seen a single time; 15% to 20% belongs to the top ten. Sequenced sample: blood. The chain employs TRBV20-1 and TRBJ2-3; D is perhaps TRBD2 (5 bases). This clonotype originated in a woman aged 80 or over in good health. The CDR3 here is CSASQGRSDTQYF. In DNA form, the CDR3 reads TGCAGTGCTAGTCAAGGGAGATCAGATACGCAGTATTTT.